This TCR beta chain was sequenced for a study of vaccination effects on CD4 cells after COVID-19 (dated by TCRdb to between 2021 and 2022). Describing the broader study: The ViraFEST assay stimulated PBMC with viral peptide pools and then used TCR sequencing to identify antigen-specific CD4+ T cell clonotypes by expansion. Two doses of either the BNT162b2 or the mRNA-1273 mRNA SARS-CoV-2 vaccine were administered to participants. Pre-vaccine samples were drawn from a couple of convalescent patients 16 days and one week before the first dose, at 142 and 148 days after COVID-19 diagnosis. Roughly 1.9 million PBMC per well were cultured with 9 to 10 ug/ml peptides in IMDM containing 5% human AB serum, 10 IU/ml IL-2 and gentamicin. The study compared SARS-CoV-2 spike-specific CD4+ TCR repertoires before and after mRNA vaccination in COVID-19 convalescent patients and infection-naive vaccine recipients. Altogether, some 10 COVID-19 convalescent patients and several SARS-CoV-2-naive healthy vaccine recipients made up the full study. The Oncomine TCR Beta short-read assay on an Illumina iSeq 100 was used to sequence cultures from other donors in the study.

After about 10 days of culture, CD4+ T cells were isolated with the EasySep CD4+ T cell isolation kit. PCR-confirmed SARS-CoV-2 infection had occurred in convalescent patients between March and December 2020, before the Alpha, Beta and Delta variants emerged in the United States. Half of the culture medium was replaced with fresh IL-2-containing medium on days 3 and 7. Unless otherwise noted, each peptide stimulation condition was cultured in triplicate wells. Using Ficoll-Paque Plus gradient centrifugation, PBMC were separated from whole blood and then either used fresh or cryopreserved at -140C. Genomic DNA was extracted from cultured CD4+ T cells with the QIAamp micro DNA kit. The library was made by the immunoSEQ multiplex PCR assay. DNA from the cultured, isolated CD4+ T cells was subjected to TCR beta CDR3 sequencing. The original pipeline was this. The analysis removed non-productive TCR sequences, trimmed reads to the CDR3 region, and retained only CDR3s that were 7 or more amino acids long. The MANAFEST web app was used to pick out antigen-specific clonotypes by comparing their expansion in peptide wells with that in reference cultures. Positive clones required FDR<0.05 expansion versus reference and all other wells, odds ratio above 5, and frequency above 0.1% in two replicate wells. A clonotype was defined as cross-reactive if the clonotype was significantly expanded both in SARS-CoV-2 spike wells and in at least one common cold coronavirus spike condition. Levenshtein distance calculated with the stringdist R package was used to assess CDR3 similarity, and unrooted trees were constructed with ape in R 3.6.1. TCRdb mirrors the immuneACCESS table, restricted to in-frame sequences. Some clones are absent from its copies; in checked studies, under half trace to an unresolved V gene, and the reason for the others is unknown. The D gene and trimming were derived from the DNA, and the V and J assignments and clone size from that table. In all, the sample holds about 46,000 clones, and around 74% of those were seen once. The top ten clonotypes cover roughly 8.8% of the sample.

This clone was observed a single time. Its antigen is currently not known. No quality values exist for individual bases; no much larger clone is one base distant. The CDR3 measures 14 amino acids from cysteine to phenylalanine. The only DNA kept is the CDR3, 42 bases in frame from the first base. Results and caveats for the whole study, not just this receptor: Limitations of the study were the small number of convalescent patients and the absence of early post-infection timepoints. Marked clonal contraction was observed in both infection-induced and vaccine-induced clones at late post-vaccination timepoints, consistent with waning T cell responses. In convalescent patients, the post-vaccine spike-reactive repertoire was composed mainly of new vaccine-induced clones that were largely distinct from infection-induced clones.

Material: CD4+ T cells from PBMCs cultured without peptide, obtained before COVID-19 vaccination. This sequence was found in a human donor who had a prior SARS-CoV-2 infection. The V and J genes are TRBV21-1 and TRBJ2-7; the table's D call, TRBD2, was not checked against the DNA. TRBV21-1 is termed a pseudogene. CDR3 region: CASSSSSSSYEQYF. The DNA sequence is TGTGCCAGCAGCTCCTCGTCGAGCTCTTACGAGCAGTACTTC.